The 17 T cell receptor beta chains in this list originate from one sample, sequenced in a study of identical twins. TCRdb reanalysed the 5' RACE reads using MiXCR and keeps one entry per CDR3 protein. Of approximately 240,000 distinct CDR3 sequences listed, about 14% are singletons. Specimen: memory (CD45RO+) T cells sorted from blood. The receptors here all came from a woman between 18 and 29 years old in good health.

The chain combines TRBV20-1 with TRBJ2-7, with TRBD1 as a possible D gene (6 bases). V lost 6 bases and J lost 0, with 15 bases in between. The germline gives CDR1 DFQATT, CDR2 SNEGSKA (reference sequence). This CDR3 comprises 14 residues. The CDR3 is CSAIGQHFSYEQYF. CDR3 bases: TGCAGTGCCATAGGACAGCACTTCTCCTACGAGCAGTACTTC.

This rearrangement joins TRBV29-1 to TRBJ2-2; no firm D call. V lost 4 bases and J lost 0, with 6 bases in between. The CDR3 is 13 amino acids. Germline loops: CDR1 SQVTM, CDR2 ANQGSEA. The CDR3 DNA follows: TGCAGCGTTGCAATGGCGAACACCGGGGAGCTGTTTTTT. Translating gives CSVAMANTGELFF.

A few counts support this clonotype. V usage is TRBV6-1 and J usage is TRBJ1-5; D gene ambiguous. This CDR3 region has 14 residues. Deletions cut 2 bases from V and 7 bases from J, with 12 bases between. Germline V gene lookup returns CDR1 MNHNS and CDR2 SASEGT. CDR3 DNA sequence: TGTGCCAGCAGTGAACGAGCAATCGGGCAGCCCCAGCATTTT. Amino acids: CASSERAIGQPQHF.

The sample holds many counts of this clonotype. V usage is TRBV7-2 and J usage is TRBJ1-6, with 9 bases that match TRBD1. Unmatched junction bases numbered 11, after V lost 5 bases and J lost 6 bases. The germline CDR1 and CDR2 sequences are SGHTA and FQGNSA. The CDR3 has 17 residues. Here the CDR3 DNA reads TGTGCCAGCAGCCCCCTTTGGGCGGGACAGGGTAATTCACCCCTCCACTTT. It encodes CASSPLWAGQGNSPLHF.

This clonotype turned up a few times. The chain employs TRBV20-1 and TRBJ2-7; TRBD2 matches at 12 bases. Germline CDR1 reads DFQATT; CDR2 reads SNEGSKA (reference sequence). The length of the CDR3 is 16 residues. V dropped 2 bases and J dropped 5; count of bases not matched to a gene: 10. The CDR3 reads CSARRLAGAFIDEQYF. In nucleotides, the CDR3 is TGCAGTGCTAGAAGACTAGCGGGAGCTTTTATCGACGAGCAGTACTTC.

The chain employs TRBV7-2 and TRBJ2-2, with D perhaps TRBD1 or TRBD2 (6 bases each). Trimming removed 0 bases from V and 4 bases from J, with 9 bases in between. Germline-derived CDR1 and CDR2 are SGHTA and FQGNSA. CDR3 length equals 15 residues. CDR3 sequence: CASSLAWGATGELFF. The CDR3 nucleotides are TGTGCCAGCAGCTTAGCGTGGGGGGCCACCGGGGAGCTGTTTTTT. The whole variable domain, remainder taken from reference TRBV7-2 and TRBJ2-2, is GAGVSQSPSNKVTEKGKDVELRCDPISGHTALYWYRQSLGQGLEFLIYFQGNSAPDKSGLPSDRFSAERTGGSVSTLTIQRTQQEDSAVYLCASSLAWGATGELFFGEGSRLTVL.

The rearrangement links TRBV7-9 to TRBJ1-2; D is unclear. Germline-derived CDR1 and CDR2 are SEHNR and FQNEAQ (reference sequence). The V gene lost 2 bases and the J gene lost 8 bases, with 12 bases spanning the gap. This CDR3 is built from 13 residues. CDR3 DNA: TGTGCCAGCAGCTTATGGGGATACGAGGGCTACACCTTC. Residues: CASSLWGYEGYTF.

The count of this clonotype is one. CDR3 in amino acids: CASSQEAGSSYNEQFF. The CDR3 region has the DNA TGTGCCAGCAGCCAAGAGGCCGGGAGCTCCTACAATGAGCAGTTCTTC. The chain links TRBV4-2 to TRBJ2-1; possible D gene TRBD2, 6 bases. Germline V gene sequence: CDR1 LGHNA, CDR2 YNFKEQ. The CDR3 extends over 16 amino acids. The germline V and J ends were trimmed by 0 bases and 0 bases, with 9 bases remaining between them.

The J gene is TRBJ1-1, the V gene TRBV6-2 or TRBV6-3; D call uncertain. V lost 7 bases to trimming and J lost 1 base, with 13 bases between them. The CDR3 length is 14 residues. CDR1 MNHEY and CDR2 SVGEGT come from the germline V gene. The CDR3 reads CASTEPLPNTEAFF. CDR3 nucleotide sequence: TGTGCCAGCACCGAACCGCTGCCGAACACTGAAGCTTTCTTT.

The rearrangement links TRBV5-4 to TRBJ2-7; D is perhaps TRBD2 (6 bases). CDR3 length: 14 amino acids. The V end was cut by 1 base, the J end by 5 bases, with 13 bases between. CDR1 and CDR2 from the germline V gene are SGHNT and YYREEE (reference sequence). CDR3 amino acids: CASSLRAGNDEQYF. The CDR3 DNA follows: TGTGCCAGCAGCTTGCGGGCGGGGAACGACGAGCAGTACTTC.

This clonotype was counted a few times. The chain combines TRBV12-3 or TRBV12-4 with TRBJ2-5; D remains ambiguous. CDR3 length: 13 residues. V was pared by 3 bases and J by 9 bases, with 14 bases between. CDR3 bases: TGTGCCAGCAGTTTGGAGAGATCGGAAGCCCAGTACTTC. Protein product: CASSLERSEAQYF.

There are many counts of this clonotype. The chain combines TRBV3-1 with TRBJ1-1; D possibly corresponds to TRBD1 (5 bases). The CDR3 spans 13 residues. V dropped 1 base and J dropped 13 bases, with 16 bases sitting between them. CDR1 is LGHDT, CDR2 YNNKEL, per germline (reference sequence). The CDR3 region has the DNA TGTGCCAGCAGCCAAGCGCTGGGGGGAGGTGATTTCTTT. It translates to CASSQALGGGDFF.

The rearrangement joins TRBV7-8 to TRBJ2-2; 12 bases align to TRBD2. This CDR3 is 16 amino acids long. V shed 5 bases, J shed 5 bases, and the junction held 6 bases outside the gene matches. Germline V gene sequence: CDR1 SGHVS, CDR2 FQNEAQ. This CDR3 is CASSRRTSGETGELFF. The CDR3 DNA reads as TGTGCCAGCAGCCGCCGGACTAGCGGGGAGACCGGGGAGCTGTTTTTT.

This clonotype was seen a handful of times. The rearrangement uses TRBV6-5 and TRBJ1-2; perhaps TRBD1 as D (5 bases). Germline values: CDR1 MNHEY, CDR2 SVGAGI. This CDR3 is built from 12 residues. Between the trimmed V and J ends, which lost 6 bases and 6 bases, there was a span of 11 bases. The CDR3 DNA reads TGTGCCAGCAGAGACAGTTACGATGGCTACACCTTC. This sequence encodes CASRDSYDGYTF.

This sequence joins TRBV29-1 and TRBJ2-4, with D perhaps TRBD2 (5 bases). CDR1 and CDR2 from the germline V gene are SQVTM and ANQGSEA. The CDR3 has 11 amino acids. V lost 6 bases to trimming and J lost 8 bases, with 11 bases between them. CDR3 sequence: CSVQEEDIQYF. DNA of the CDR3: TGCAGCGTCCAAGAGGAGGACATTCAGTACTTC.

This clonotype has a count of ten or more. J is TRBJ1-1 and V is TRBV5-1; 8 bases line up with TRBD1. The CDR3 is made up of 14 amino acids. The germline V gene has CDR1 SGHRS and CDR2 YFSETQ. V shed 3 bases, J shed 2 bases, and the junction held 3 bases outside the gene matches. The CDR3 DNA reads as TGCGCCAGCAGCTCCCAGGGGGCAAACACTGAAGCTTTCTTT. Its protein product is CASSSQGANTEAFF.

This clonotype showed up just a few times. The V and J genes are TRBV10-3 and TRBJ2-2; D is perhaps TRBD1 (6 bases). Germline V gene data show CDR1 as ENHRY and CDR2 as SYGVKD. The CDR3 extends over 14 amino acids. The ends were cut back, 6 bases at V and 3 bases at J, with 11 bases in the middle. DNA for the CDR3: TGTGCCATCAGACAGGGATTGGACACCGGGGAGCTGTTTTTT. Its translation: CAIRQGLDTGELFF.